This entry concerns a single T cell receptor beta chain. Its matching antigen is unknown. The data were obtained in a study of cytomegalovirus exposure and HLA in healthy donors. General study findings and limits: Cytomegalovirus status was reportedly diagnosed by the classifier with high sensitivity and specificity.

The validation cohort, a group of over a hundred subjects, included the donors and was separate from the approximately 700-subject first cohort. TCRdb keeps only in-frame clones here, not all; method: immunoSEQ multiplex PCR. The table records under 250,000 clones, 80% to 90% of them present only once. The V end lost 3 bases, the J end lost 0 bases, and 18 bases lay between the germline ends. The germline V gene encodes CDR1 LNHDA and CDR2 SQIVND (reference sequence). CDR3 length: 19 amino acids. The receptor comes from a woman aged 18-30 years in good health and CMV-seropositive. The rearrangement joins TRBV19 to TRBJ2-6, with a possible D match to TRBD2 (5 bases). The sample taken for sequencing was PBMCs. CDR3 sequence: CASSMRVLLIYSGANVLTF. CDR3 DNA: TGTGCCAGTAGTATGCGGGTACTTCTCATCTACTCTGGGGCCAACGTCCTGACTTTC.